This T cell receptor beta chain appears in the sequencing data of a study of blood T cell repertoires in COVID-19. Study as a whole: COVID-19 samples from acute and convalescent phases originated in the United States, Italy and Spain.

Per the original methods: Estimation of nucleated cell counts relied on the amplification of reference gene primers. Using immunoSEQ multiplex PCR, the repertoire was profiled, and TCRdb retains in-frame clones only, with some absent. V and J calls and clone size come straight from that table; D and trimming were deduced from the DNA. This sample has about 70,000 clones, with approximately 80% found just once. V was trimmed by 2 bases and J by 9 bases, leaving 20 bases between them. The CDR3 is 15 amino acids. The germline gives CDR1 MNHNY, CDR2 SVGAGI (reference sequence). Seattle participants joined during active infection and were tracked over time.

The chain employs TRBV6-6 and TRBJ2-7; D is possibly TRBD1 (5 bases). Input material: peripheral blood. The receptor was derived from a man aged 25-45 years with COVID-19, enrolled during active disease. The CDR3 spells CASSYGAELGSGQYF. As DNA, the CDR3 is TGTGCCAGCAGTTACGGGGCGGAGCTTGGGTCAGGGCAGTACTTC.